This T cell receptor (beta chain) was sequenced for a study of cytomegalovirus exposure and HLA in healthy donors. Method: immunoSEQ multiplex PCR; TCRdb's copy keeps in-frame clones and lacks some. The sample records 150,000 to 180,000 clones, about 82% being singletons. Study-wide results and limits: The tendency of first-cohort TCR clusters to co-occur in the 120 or so validation repertoires emerged from a later analysis. For most TCR sequences rarity was the rule, although some public TCRs occurred in many donors.

The V and J ends lost 7 bases and 2 bases, in that order; junction bases with no gene match: 5. The germline V gene encodes CDR1 MNHNS and CDR2 SASEGT. The CDR3 is made up of 14 amino acids. A note on this clone: Its antigen is unknown.

This sequence originates from a human donor in good health. The chain carries TRBV6-1 and TRBJ2-7, with 10 bases that match TRBD1. The sample was PBMCs. This chain's CDR3 is CASKRTGGTYEQYF. In nucleotides, the CDR3 is TGTGCCAGCAAGAGGACAGGGGGGACCTACGAGCAGTACTTC.